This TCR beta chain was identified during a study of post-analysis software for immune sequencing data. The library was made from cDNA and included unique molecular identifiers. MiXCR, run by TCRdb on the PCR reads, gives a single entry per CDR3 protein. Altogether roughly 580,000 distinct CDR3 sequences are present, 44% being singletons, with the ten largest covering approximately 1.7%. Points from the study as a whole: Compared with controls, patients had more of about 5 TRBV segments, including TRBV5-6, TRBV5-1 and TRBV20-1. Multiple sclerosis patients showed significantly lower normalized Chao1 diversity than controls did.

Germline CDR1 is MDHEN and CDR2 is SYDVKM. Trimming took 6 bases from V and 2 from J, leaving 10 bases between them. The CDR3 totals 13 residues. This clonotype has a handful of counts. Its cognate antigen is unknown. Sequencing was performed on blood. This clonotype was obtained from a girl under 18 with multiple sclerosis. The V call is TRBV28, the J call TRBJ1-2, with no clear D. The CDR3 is CASSRGPNYGYTF. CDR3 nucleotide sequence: TGTGCCAGCAGCCGCGGGCCGAACTATGGCTACACCTTC.